Detailed here is one TCR beta chain. The sample belongs to a study of T-cell reconstitution after alpha-beta-depleted transplantation in children. Trimming cost V 5 bases and J 5 bases; bases outside gene matches: 11. Germline V gives CDR1 SGHVS, CDR2 FQNEAQ. This CDR3 region has 16 residues. Preparation of the TCRbeta library used unique molecular identifiers. TCRdb re-derived calls from the PCR reads in MiXCR, one entry per CDR3 protein. This sample has some 600,000 distinct CDR3 sequences, with 13% found just once. The specimen was PBMCs, mostly from graft donor cells, collected 360 days after TCRalphabeta/CD19-depleted stem cell transplant. This chain links TRBV7-8 with TRBJ2-3, with 9 bases identical to TRBD2. The source of this sequence is a male patient between 10 and 17 years old who had a stem cell transplant for acute myeloid leukemia, so the T cells may come from the graft donor. This chain's CDR3 is CASSNTGREGIDTQYF. The DNA of the CDR3 is TGTGCCAGCAGCAATACTGGGCGGGAGGGAATAGATACGCAGTATTTT.